Shown below are 26 T cell receptor beta chains from a single sample sequenced in a study of blood T cell repertoires in COVID-19. Profiled with immunoSEQ multiplex PCR; TCRdb holds only in-frame clones, not every one. The sample lists fewer than 350,000 clones; around 90% were seen once. The specimen was PBMCs or T cells enriched from blood (not recorded which). All receptors derive from a woman under 30 with acute COVID-19.

The chain links TRBV16 to TRBJ1-5; a possible D gene is TRBD1 (6 bases). The CDR3 contains 19 residues. Trimming left V 1 base short and J 3 bases short, with 22 bases between. The germline V gene encodes CDR1 KGHSY and CDR2 FQNENV. The CDR3: CASSQLIRLATGDNQPQHF. Here the CDR3 DNA reads TGTGCCAGCAGCCAATTGATAAGGCTCGCGACAGGAGACAATCAGCCCCAGCATTTT.

This clone has only one observation. J is TRBJ1-6 and V is TRBV2; TRBD1 is a possible D gene (6 bases). The CDR3 runs to 15 residues. Germline CDR1 SNHLY, CDR2 FYNNEI. V lost 8 bases and J lost 7, with 18 bases in between. The CDR3, as DNA: TGTGCCAGCCGAGGGGACGGGACATCGAATTCACCCCTCCACTTT. Amino acids: CASRGDGTSNSPLHF. Based on the CDR3 plus reference TRBV2 and TRBJ1-6, the full variable domain is EPEVTQTPSHQVTQMGQEVILRCVPISNHLYFYWYRQILGQKVEFLVSFYNNEISEKSEIFDDQFSVERPDGSNFTLKIRSTKLEDSAMYFCASRGDGTSNSPLHFGNGTRLTVT.

The rearrangement uses TRBV4-1 and TRBJ1-6; D is ambiguous. Germline values: CDR1 MGHRA, CDR2 YSYEKL. This CDR3 region has 16 residues. V lost 1 base to trimming and J lost 4 bases, with 11 bases between them. CDR3 bases: TGCGCCAGCAGCCAAGTGGTTTCGGGGTATAATTCACCCCTCCACTTT. Its protein product is CASSQVVSGYNSPLHF.

This chain connects TRBV28 to TRBJ1-2; 7 bases match TRBD1. This CDR3 is built from 15 residues. The V segment lost 3 bases and the J segment 4 bases; nucleotides outside the gene matches: 8. Germline V CDR1 and CDR2: MDHEN, SYDVKM. The CDR3 reads CASSFRRGRGYGYTF. The DNA of the CDR3 is TGTGCCAGCAGTTTCAGGAGGGGGCGGGGCTATGGCTACACCTTC.

This chain uses TRBV27 with TRBJ1-4, with D unclear. The CDR3 has 15 amino acids. Germline CDR1 MNHEY, CDR2 SMNVEV (reference sequence). Trimming stripped 5 bases from V and 13 bases from J, with 23 bases between. The CDR3 here is CASSPQEGSPSILFF. CDR3 sequence (DNA): TGTGCCAGCAGTCCTCAAGAGGGTTCACCTTCAATACTGTTTTTT.

This clone was seen just once. Other DNA sequences within the sample encode an identical CDR3. The chain is built from TRBV2 and TRBJ2-5; 12 nucleotides align to TRBD2. The CDR3 loop spans 15 amino acids. Germline CDR1 is SNHLY and CDR2 is FYNNEI. Trimming at V came to 4 bases and at J to 0 bases, leaving 0 bases not matched to a gene. DNA of the CDR3: TGTGCCAGCAGTGGGACTAGCGGGGACCAAGAGACCCAGTACTTC. Its translation is CASSGTSGDQETQYF.

The gene calls are TRBV30 and TRBJ1-2; D ambiguous. V lost 0 bases and J lost 4, with 9 bases in between. Germline lookup yields CDR1 GTSNPN and CDR2 SVGIG (reference sequence). The length of the CDR3 is 13 residues. This CDR3 is CAWSVTGSYGYTF. The CDR3 coding sequence is TGTGCCTGGAGTGTCACCGGGAGCTATGGCTACACCTTC. Based on the CDR3 plus reference TRBV30 and TRBJ1-2, the full variable domain is SQTIHQWPATLVQPVGSPLSLECTVEGTSNPNLYWYRQAAGRGLQLLFYSVGIGQISSEVPQNLSASRPQDRQFILSSKKLLLSDSGFYLCAWSVTGSYGYTFGSGTRLTVV.

This chain links TRBV7-2 with TRBJ1-1, with D perhaps matching TRBD1 (6 bases). The CDR3 spans 14 residues. CDR1 SGHTA and CDR2 FQGNSA come from the germline V gene. V lost 3 bases and J lost 1, with 9 bases in between. Written as DNA, the CDR3 is TGTGCCAGCAGCTTTCAGACAGGGAACACTGAAGCTTTCTTT. Its translation: CASSFQTGNTEAFF.

V is TRBV20-1 and J is TRBJ1-5; D gene unclear. This CDR3 is 14 amino acids long. Germline lookup yields CDR1 DFQATT and CDR2 SNEGSKA (reference sequence). The V end lost 3 bases, the J end lost 0 bases, and 9 bases lay between the germline ends. The CDR3 loop is CSASSQVSNQPQHF. For the CDR3, the DNA is TGCAGTGCTAGTAGCCAGGTTAGCAATCAGCCCCAGCATTTT.

The rearrangement uses TRBV7-8 and TRBJ2-1; tentatively, D is TRBD2 (5 bases). The CDR3 is 13 amino acids. V was clipped by 0 bases and J by 6 bases, with 6 bases between them. Per germline, CDR1 SGHVS and CDR2 FQNEAQ. CDR3 DNA sequence: TGTGCCAGCAGCTTAGCGGGAGCCAATGAGCAGTTCTTC. Protein sequence: CASSLAGANEQFF.

As regards this clone: This same CDR3 is encoded by further DNA sequences in the sample. The V gene is TRBV5-4, the J gene TRBJ2-1; 8 nucleotides line up with TRBD1. The V and J ends lost 0 bases and 3 bases, in that order; junction bases with no gene match: 2. This CDR3 has 15 amino acids. Germline CDR1 reads SGHNT; CDR2 reads YYREEE (reference sequence). The CDR3 nucleotides are TGTGCCAGCAGCTTGGGACAGGGGCGCTACAATGAGCAGTTCTTC. This gives the protein CASSLGQGRYNEQFF.

The CDR3 DNA is TGCGCCAGCAGCTTGGCTACAGAAATCTATGGCTACACCTTC. Protein: CASSLATEIYGYTF. This chain connects TRBV5-1 to TRBJ1-2; D call uncertain. CDR3 length: 14 amino acids. Trimming took off 0 bases at V and 4 bases at J, with 10 bases between the two ends. Looked up from germline, CDR1 is SGHRS and CDR2 is YFSETQ. The complete variable domain, with remaining parts taken from reference TRBV5-1 and TRBJ1-2, reads KAGVTQTPRYLIKTRGQQVTLSCSPISGHRSVSWYQQTPGQGLQFLFEYFSETQRNKGNFPGRFSGRQFSNSRSEMNVSTLELGDSALYLCASSLATEIYGYTFGSGTRLTVV.

V usage is TRBV9 and J usage is TRBJ2-3; 10 nucleotides match TRBD2. Germline CDR1 reads SGDLS; CDR2 reads YYNGEE. The J segment lost 5 bases and the V segment lost 0 bases, leaving 6 bases of the junction unmatched. This CDR3 is built from 16 residues. The CDR3 DNA reads TGTGCCAGCAGCGTAGGCCCAGGGACTAGCGTAGATACGCAGTATTTT. It codes for CASSVGPGTSVDTQYF.

This chain connects TRBV15 to TRBJ2-3; 8 nucleotides match TRBD2. V was clipped by 3 bases and J by 4 bases; unmatched bases: 9. Germline CDR1 reads LNHNV; CDR2 reads YYDKDF (reference sequence). The CDR3 spans 16 residues. The CDR3 reads CATSSGAGGRPDTQYF. The CDR3 DNA is TGTGCCACCAGCAGCGGGGCGGGAGGTCGGCCAGATACGCAGTATTTT.

This rearrangement joins TRBV4-3 to TRBJ2-3; no definite D call. The CDR3 runs 14 residues. Germline CDR1 reads LGHNA; CDR2 reads YSLEER. V was clipped by 0 bases and J by 1 base, with 5 bases between them. The CDR3 here is CASSQEFGTDTQYF. The CDR3 DNA is TGCGCCAGCAGCCAAGAATTCGGCACAGATACGCAGTATTTT.

This chain uses TRBV3-1 (or the pseudogene TRBV3-2) with TRBJ2-1; 14 bases line up with TRBD2. CDR3 size: 18 residues. The V segment lost 3 bases and the J segment 11 bases; nucleotides outside the gene matches: 15. CDR1 LGHDT and CDR2 YNNKEL come from the germline V gene (reference sequence). In DNA, the CDR3 is TGTGCCAGCAGCCAGGGACTAGCGGGAGTGGGGGGTGCAAAGCAGCAGTTCTTC. Amino acid sequence: CASSQGLAGVGGAKQQFF.

The chain carries TRBV7-2 and TRBJ1-2; 9 bases agree with TRBD1. Germline V lookup: CDR1 SGHTA, CDR2 FQGNSA. CDR3 length: 15 amino acids. V trimming: 5 bases; J trimming: 3 bases; junction bases outside the gene matches: 7. CDR3 sequence: CASSPGQGRYYGYTF. CDR3 nucleotides: TGTGCCAGCAGCCCCGGACAGGGGAGATACTATGGCTACACCTTC.

This chain joins TRBV27 and TRBJ2-1; 8 bases agree with TRBD2. With V trimmed by 4 bases and J by 5 bases, 7 bases remained unmatched. CDR1 and CDR2 (germline): MNHEY, SMNVEV (reference sequence). The CDR3 is 15 amino acids. CDR3 in amino acids: CASSSPGLDHNEQFF. The CDR3 region has the DNA TGTGCCAGCAGTTCTCCGGGACTAGACCACAATGAGCAGTTCTTC.

Of note for this clone: At one boundary the junction diverges from the germline segment, which might be a read error. CDR3 in DNA: TGTGCCAGCAGTGAAATCGACAGGGGGCCGCGGGATCAGCCTCAGCATTTT. Its translation: CASSEIDRGPRDQPQHF. The J gene is TRBJ1-5, the V gene TRBV2, with 10 bases matching TRBD1. CDR3 length: 17 residues. Germline CDR1 is SNHLY and CDR2 is FYNNEI.

J is TRBJ1-5 and V is TRBV7-8; D not resolved. The CDR3 contains 12 residues. The V and J ends lost 0 bases and 12 bases respectively, with 9 bases between them. Germline V lookup: CDR1 SGHVS, CDR2 FQNEAQ. This CDR3 reads CASSLAGGNQHF. For the CDR3, the DNA is TGTGCCAGCAGCTTAGCCGGAGGTAACCAGCATTTT.

A few counts support this clone. J is TRBJ1-1 and V is TRBV19; D is possibly TRBD1 (6 bases). Germline values: CDR1 LNHDA, CDR2 SQIVND (reference sequence). V lost 7 bases and J 5 bases, leaving 20 bases between the germline ends. The CDR3 consists of 15 residues. This CDR3 reads CASTWTQYRGTEAFF. CDR3 sequence (DNA): TGTGCCAGTACTTGGACACAATATAGGGGGACTGAAGCTTTCTTT.

The gene calls are TRBV19 and TRBJ2-1; 10 nucleotides align to TRBD2. CDR1 and CDR2 from the germline V gene are LNHDA and SQIVND (reference sequence). The CDR3 is 16 amino acids. V was clipped by 2 bases and J by 8 bases; unmatched bases: 9. DNA for the CDR3: TGTGCCAGTAGTATAAAAGTTCGGACTAGCGGTTATGAGCAGTTCTTC. It translates to CASSIKVRTSGYEQFF.

On this clone itself: Distinct nucleotide sequences in the sample also encode this CDR3. The chain couples TRBV28 to TRBJ2-1; D might be TRBD2 (5 bases). The V end was cut by 1 base, the J end by 6 bases, with 10 bases between. The CDR3 is 14 residues long. Germline values: CDR1 MDHEN, CDR2 SYDVKM. CDR3 nucleotides: TGTGCCAGCAGTTTATCCGGCGGAGGCAATGAGCAGTTCTTC. Translation gives CASSLSGGGNEQFF.

The chain has TRBV5-6 and TRBJ2-1; the match to TRBD2 covers 8 bases. Germline V gene lookup returns CDR1 SGHDT and CDR2 YYEEEE. The CDR3 has 15 amino acids. Trimming cost V 1 base and J 12 bases; bases outside gene matches: 12. DNA of the CDR3: TGTGCCAGCAGCTTGTTCGAGCGGGAGCTCGTAGCGCAGTTCTTC. Amino acid sequence: CASSLFERELVAQFF.

Only one count was recorded for this clone. This sequence joins TRBV7-2 and TRBJ2-7; D is undetermined. The germline gives CDR1 SGHTA, CDR2 FQGNSA. The CDR3 runs 12 residues. The V end was cut by 4 bases, the J end by 4 bases, with 8 bases between. The CDR3 DNA is TGTGCCAGCAGCTACAGCCTGTACGAGCAGTACTTC. This gives the protein CASSYSLYEQYF. The entire variable domain, with the rest obtained from reference TRBV7-2 and TRBJ2-7, is as follows: GAGVSQSPSNKVTEKGKDVELRCDPISGHTALYWYRQSLGQGLEFLIYFQGNSAPDKSGLPSDRFSAERTGGSVSTLTIQRTQQEDSAVYLCASSYSLYEQYFGPGTRLTVT.

The rearrangement links TRBV4-3 to TRBJ2-1; D uncertain. This CDR3 contains 17 residues. V shed 1 base and J shed 0 bases, with 13 bases lying between them. Germline V CDR1 and CDR2: LGHNA, YSLEER. In DNA, the CDR3 is TGCGCCAGCAGCCAAGTTGGGTCCCGACTCTCCTACAATGAGCAGTTCTTC. The encoded protein is CASSQVGSRLSYNEQFF.